This T cell receptor (beta chain) was identified in a study of OX40 agonist ivuxolimab in advanced cancers. Study context: Patients received intravenous ivuxolimab every 2 weeks at 0.01 to 10 mg/kg. Among those enrolled, mean age was approximately 62 years (range about 23 to 85) and 75% to 90% were male. Study-wide results and limits: Both CD4+ and CD8+ T cell populations in blood had undergone clonal expansion by week 6 at 0.1 to 3.0 mg/kg. The authors did not determine the antigen specificity of the expanded peripheral T cells.

Worth noting for this clone: Antigen: not known.

The CDR3 is 16 amino acids. Germline CDR1 and CDR2: SGHAT and FQNNGV. The junction had 13 bases not matched to a gene; V was cut back by 5 bases and J by 10 bases. Libraries were prepared by immunoSEQ multiplex PCR; TCRdb keeps only in-frame clonotypes and omits some of them. The sample lists 95,000 to 100,000 clones, 85% to 95% occurring once. This receptor was obtained from an adult with an advanced solid tumor such as melanoma, head and neck, liver or kidney cancer. The rearrangement joins TRBV11-2 to TRBJ2-1; TRBD2 matches 11 bases. This specimen consisted of CD4+ or CD8+ T cells sorted from blood, obtained in a trial of the OX40 agonist ivuxolimab. CDR3 region: CASSPRLAGTDGEQFF. In nucleotides, the CDR3 is TGTGCCAGCAGCCCCCGACTAGCGGGGACGGACGGAGAGCAGTTCTTC.